This is a list of T cell receptor beta chains from one sample in a study of blood T cell repertoires in COVID-19. Profiled with immunoSEQ multiplex PCR; TCRdb holds only in-frame clones, not every one. Counted here are 250,000 to 300,000 clones, more than 85% occurring once; the ten biggest clones make up around 10%. The sequencing sample was made of PBMCs or T cells enriched from blood (not recorded which). The receptors originated from a man aged 35 to 55 who had recovered from COVID-19. CDR3s include the opening cysteine and the closing phenylalanine or tryptophan. The D gene is left open where the match is weak. Only some rows state a clone size, as once, few, many or a class for expanded clones.

D gene	clone size	J gene	V gene	CDR3 DNA	CDR3 protein
TRBD2	NA	TRBJ2-2	TRBV11-3	TGTGCCAGCAGTCACCTGGGACTAGCGGGGGTAACCGGGGAGCTGTTTTTT	CASSHLGLAGVTGELFF
TRBD1	NA	TRBJ2-1	TRBV2	TGTGCCAGTAATATCGGGACAGGGTGGAACAATGAGCAGTTCTTC	CASNIGTGWNNEQFF
TRBD2	NA	TRBJ2-1	TRBV29-1	TGCAGCGTTATCGCACTAGCGGGGGGACAATACAATGAGCAGTTCTTC	CSVIALAGGQYNEQFF
NA	NA	TRBJ2-5	TRBV7-6	TGTGCCAGCAGCTTTTACAAAGAGACCCAGTACTTC	CASSFYKETQYF
NA	NA	TRBJ2-7	TRBV7-2	TGTGCCAGCAGCTCAGCCTCGCGGGCGGGCCGGGACGAGCAGTACTTC	CASSSASRAGRDEQYF
TRBD2	once	TRBJ2-1	TRBV14	TGTGCCAGCAGTCTCAAAGGGATAGGGACTAGTACCTACAATGAGCAGTTCTTC	CASSLKGIGTSTYNEQFF
TRBD1	NA	TRBJ1-1	TRBV19	TGTGCCAGTAGTAGAGGGACAGGGGCCCCTGAAGCTTTCTTT	CASSRGTGAPEAFF
TRBD1	NA	TRBJ1-5	TRBV6-6	TGTGCCAGCAGTCAGACAGGGGCGTTGGGCGATAGCAATCAGCCCCAGCATTTT	CASSQTGALGDSNQPQHF
NA	NA	TRBJ1-1	TRBV27	TGTGCCAGCAGTACATATCTTAACACTGAAGCTTTCTTT	CASSTYLNTEAFF
TRBD2	once	TRBJ2-7	TRBV5-1	TGCGCCAGCACCACCCCTCCAGCGGGAGGGTGGAGCTCCTACGAGCAGTACTTC	CASTTPPAGGWSSYEQYF
TRBD1	NA	TRBJ2-2	TRBV5-1	TGCGCCAGCAGCCTCGGACAGGGGGCGAAGACCGGGGAGCTGTTTTTT	CASSLGQGAKTGELFF
TRBD1	NA	TRBJ2-2	TRBV7-6	TGTGCCAGCAGCTTAGACCAACAGGGGGAGAACACCGGGGAGCTGTTTTTT	CASSLDQQGENTGELFF
NA	NA	TRBJ1-5	TRBV5-8	TGTGCCAGCAGCTTGGCAGGGGTTGGCAATCAGCCCCAGCATTTT	CASSLAGVGNQPQHF
NA	NA	TRBJ2-3	TRBV7-3	TGTGCCAGCAGCTTCCCGGGAGTGTTAGATACGCAGTATTTT	CASSFPGVLDTQYF
TRBD2	few	TRBJ2-2	TRBV7-6	TGTGCCAGCAGCTTAACAGATCCCGGGAGGGCCACCGGGGAGCTGTTTTTT	CASSLTDPGRATGELFF
NA	once	TRBJ1-3	TRBV27	TGTGCCAGCAGGAGAACAGCCGTCTCTGGAAACACCATATATTTT	CASRRTAVSGNTIYF
NA	NA	TRBJ1-1	TRBV7-8	TGTGCCAGCAGCGTAACAGGGCGGAACACTGAAGCTTTCTTT	CASSVTGRNTEAFF
NA	NA	TRBJ2-1	TRBV19	TGTGCCAGTAGTATTGGTTCCCCCAGGTCCGTCAATGAGCAGTTCTTC	CASSIGSPRSVNEQFF
NA	NA	TRBJ2-7	TRBV5-1	TGCGCCAGCACTCCCTCCGGGGTGTCCCACTACGAGCAGTACTTC	CASTPSGVSHYEQYF
NA	NA	TRBJ2-7	TRBV28	TGTGCCAGCAGTTTACAGGGTCGGGAGCAGTACTTC	CASSLQGREQYF
NA	few	TRBJ1-3	TRBV5-1	TGCGCCAGCAGCCACGTGGCGGGGGCTGGAAACACCATATATTTT	CASSHVAGAGNTIYF
TRBD1	NA	TRBJ2-7	TRBV9	TGTGCCAGCACCCGCGGGACAGGGGGATACGAGCAGTACTTC	CASTRGTGGYEQYF
TRBD1	NA	TRBJ2-7	TRBV7-2	TGTGCCAGCAGCTTATCCGGGACAGGGTCTTACGAGCAGTACTTC	CASSLSGTGSYEQYF
NA	NA	TRBJ1-3	TRBV4-1	TGCGCCAGCAGCCAAGACGGGGACATAGGGGACACCATATATTTT	CASSQDGDIGDTIYF
TRBD2	NA	TRBJ2-3	TRBV29-1	TGCAGCGTTCGCGGGAGAAACACAGATACGCAGTATTTT	CSVRGRNTDTQYF
NA	NA	TRBJ1-5	TRBV20-1	TGCAGTGCTAGTGCTGGAGACTATAGCAATCAGCCCCAGCATTTT	CSASAGDYSNQPQHF
NA	NA	TRBJ2-1	TRBV5-5	TGTGCCAGCAGCTTGGCGGACAGCTCAGCCTTCTACAATGAGCAGTTCTTC	CASSLADSSAFYNEQFF
TRBD2	NA	TRBJ2-1	TRBV3-1/TRBV3-2	TGTGCCAGCAGCCAATACTCGACTAGCGTCGGGTACAATGAGCAGTTCTTC	CASSQYSTSVGYNEQFF
TRBD1	once	TRBJ2-7	TRBV19	TGTGCCAGTAGTCTCATCTGGGGACAGGGGGCATCAGCCTACGAGCAGTACTTC	CASSLIWGQGASAYEQYF
NA	NA	TRBJ2-7	TRBV7-2	TGTGCCAGCAGCTTAGGGGTTGGCGGGACTTTTCCATCCTACGAGCAGTACTTC	CASSLGVGGTFPSYEQYF
TRBD1	NA	TRBJ2-3	TRBV7-3	TGTGCCAGCAGCTCCGGGGACAGGAGGGGCACAGATACGCAGTATTTT	CASSSGDRRGTDTQYF
NA	NA	TRBJ2-4	TRBV5-4	TGTGCCAGCAGTTCCCCGGACAGTAAAAACATTCAGTACTTC	CASSSPDSKNIQYF
NA	NA	TRBJ2-2	TRBV28	TGTGCCAGCAGTACAACTACCCTTTGGCAGGGGTATTTACCCGCGAACACCGGGGAGCTGTTTTTT	CASSTTTLWQGYLPANTGELFF
TRBD1	NA	TRBJ2-1	TRBV28	TGTGCCAGCAGTTTAGGTGGACAGGGAATAACCTACAATGAGCAGTTCTTC	CASSLGGQGITYNEQFF
NA	NA	TRBJ2-1	TRBV14	TGTGCCAGCAGCCGACATACCCTCAACCTCTACAATGAGCAGTTCTTC	CASSRHTLNLYNEQFF
NA	NA	TRBJ2-7	TRBV27	TGTGCCAGCAGTTTAGGCAGGAACTACGAGCAGTACTTC	CASSLGRNYEQYF
TRBD2	NA	TRBJ2-1	TRBV27	TGTGCCAGCAGTTTATCATCGGGAGGTGAGCAGTTCTTC	CASSLSSGGEQFF
NA	NA	TRBJ2-2	TRBV6-5	TGTGCCAGCAGTTCTCGTGTTGGGGGGTACACCGGGGAGCTGTTTTTT	CASSSRVGGYTGELFF
NA	NA	TRBJ1-1	TRBV29-1	TGCAGCGTTGCGCGACTCACTGAAGCTTTCTTT	CSVARLTEAFF
TRBD1	NA	TRBJ1-2	TRBV19	TGTGCCAGTAGTTCTATAGATCGACAGGGCGGAGGCTACACCTTC	CASSSIDRQGGGYTF
NA	NA	TRBJ2-7	TRBV11-3	TGTGCCAGCAGCTTAGAGAGGGGACTTTCCTACGAGCAGTACTTC	CASSLERGLSYEQYF
NA	NA	TRBJ2-3	TRBV9	TGTGCCAGCAGCGGGAGGGCCTCAGATACGCAGTATTTT	CASSGRASDTQYF
NA	NA	TRBJ1-1	TRBV28	TGTGCCAGCAGTTTTTATCGTCGTAGTACTGAAGCTTTCTTT	CASSFYRRSTEAFF
NA	NA	TRBJ2-4	TRBV7-8	TGTGCCAGCAGCCCGAGGGTGACAGGAGAAAAGAACTTAAAAAACATTCAGTACTTC	CASSPRVTGEKNLKNIQYF
TRBD2	NA	TRBJ2-5	TRBV3-1/TRBV3-2	TGTGCCAGCAGCCAAGGGTATAGCGGGGGGATTCAAGAGACCCAGTACTTC	CASSQGYSGGIQETQYF
NA	NA	TRBJ2-3	TRBV11-2	TGTGCCAGCAGCTTCCTAGGAAGCACAGATACGCAGTATTTT	CASSFLGSTDTQYF
NA	NA	TRBJ2-7	TRBV5-6	TGTGCCAGCAGCTTGGTAGCTAGCGTCTCCTACGAGCAGTACTTC	CASSLVASVSYEQYF
TRBD1	NA	TRBJ1-4	TRBV30	TGTGCCATGAGTGGACAGGGGTATGAAAAACTGTTTTTT	CAMSGQGYEKLFF
NA	NA	TRBJ2-4	TRBV13	TGTGCCAGCAGCCCAATGAACATTCAGTACTTC	CASSPMNIQYF
TRBD2	NA	TRBJ2-2	TRBV19	TGTGCCAGTAGTATGTGGGGACTAGCGGTTAACACCGGGGAGCTGTTTTTT	CASSMWGLAVNTGELFF
NA	NA	TRBJ2-7	TRBV6-2/TRBV6-3	TGTGCCAGCAGTTACTCGAGGGGGTCAGGGGACTACTACGAGCAGTACTTC	CASSYSRGSGDYYEQYF
TRBD2	NA	TRBJ2-5	TRBV11-3	TGTGCCAGCAGCTCCTGGACTAGCGGGGGATTTAAAGAGACCCAGTACTTC	CASSSWTSGGFKETQYF
TRBD1	NA	TRBJ2-2	TRBV11-1	TGTGCCAGCAGCCGACAGGGAGCCACCGGGGAGCTGTTTTTT	CASSRQGATGELFF